The present TCR beta chain was sequenced within a study of shared clonotypes between healthy human individuals. Selected positively for CCR7 and CD45RO-negative, naive CD8 cells excluded terminally differentiated effector memory CD45RA+ cells. Data came from immunoSEQ multiplex PCR; TCRdb stores just in-frame clones and leaves some out. The sample includes 2 million to 2.5 million clones, more than 85% of them seen just once. Per the germline V gene, CDR1 is SGHVS and CDR2 is FQNEAQ. This CDR3 contains 15 residues. The V and J ends lost 1 base and 4 bases, in that order; junction bases with no gene match: 5. Turning to this clone: Its target is unknown.

Notes on the study in general: Richness estimates generally favored naive over memory subsets. Among non-shared clonotypes, generation probabilities were lower than among those shared by all four donors.

The sequencing input was naive CD8+ T cells from PBMCs. The TCR sequence derives from a man aged 18-30 years in good health. Some clones in this sample may be carry-over from other donors' samples. The rearrangement links TRBV7-8 to TRBJ2-7; TRBD2 matches at 9 bases. CDR3 sequence (DNA): TGTGCCAGCAGCTTAGGGGGGCTAGCGGGGTACGAGCAGTACTTC. This codes for CASSLGGLAGYEQYF.